This TCR beta chain is from a study of cytomegalovirus exposure and HLA in healthy donors. Study findings and constraints: Later analysis found that TCR beta chains associated with HLA were more clonally expanded than other, equally common chains.

A multiplex PCR was run with 60 Vbeta primers and 13 Jbeta primers. Repertoires were generated with immunoSEQ multiplex PCR, while TCRdb's copy carries only in-frame clones and drops some. This table has about 120,000 clones, 50% to 75% appearing once. The CDR3 consists of 13 residues. Germline CDR1 and CDR2: KGHSH and LQKENI. V lost 3 bases, J lost 1 base, and 7 bases lay in between. Concerning this clone itself: The antigen remains unidentified.

The source is a woman in her thirties or forties in good health and CMV-seropositive. Sequencing used PBMCs. The chain carries TRBV18 and TRBJ2-7, with no clear D. For the CDR3, the DNA is TGTGCCAGCTCACCCAGTCTTTCCTACGAGCAGTACTTC. Amino acids: CASSPSLSYEQYF.